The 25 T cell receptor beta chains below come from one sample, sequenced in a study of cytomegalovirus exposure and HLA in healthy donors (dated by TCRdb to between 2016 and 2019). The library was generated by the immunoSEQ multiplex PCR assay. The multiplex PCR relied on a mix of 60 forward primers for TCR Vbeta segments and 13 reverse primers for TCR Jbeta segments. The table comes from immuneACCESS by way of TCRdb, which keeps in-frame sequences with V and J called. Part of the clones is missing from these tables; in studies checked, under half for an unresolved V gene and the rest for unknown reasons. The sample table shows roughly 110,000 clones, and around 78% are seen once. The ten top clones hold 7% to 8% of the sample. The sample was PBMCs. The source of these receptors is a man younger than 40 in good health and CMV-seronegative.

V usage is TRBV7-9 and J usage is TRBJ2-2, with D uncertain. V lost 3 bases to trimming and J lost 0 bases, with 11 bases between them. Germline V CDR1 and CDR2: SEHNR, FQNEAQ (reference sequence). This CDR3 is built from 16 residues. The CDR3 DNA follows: TGTGCCAGCAGCTTCGCGTCGAGTACGAACACCGGGGAGCTGTTTTTT. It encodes CASSFASSTNTGELFF.

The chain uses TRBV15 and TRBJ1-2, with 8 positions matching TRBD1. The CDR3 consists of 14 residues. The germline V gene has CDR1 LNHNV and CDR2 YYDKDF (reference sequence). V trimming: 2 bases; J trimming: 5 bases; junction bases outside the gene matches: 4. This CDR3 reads CATSRPGQAYGYTF. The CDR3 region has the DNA TGTGCCACCAGCAGACCGGGACAGGCTTATGGCTACACCTTC.

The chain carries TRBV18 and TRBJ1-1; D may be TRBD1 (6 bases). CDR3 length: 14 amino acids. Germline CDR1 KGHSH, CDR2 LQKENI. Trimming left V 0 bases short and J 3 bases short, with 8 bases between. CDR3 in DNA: TGTGCCAGCTCACCACCCCCAGGGGACACTGAAGCTTTCTTT. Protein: CASSPPPGDTEAFF.

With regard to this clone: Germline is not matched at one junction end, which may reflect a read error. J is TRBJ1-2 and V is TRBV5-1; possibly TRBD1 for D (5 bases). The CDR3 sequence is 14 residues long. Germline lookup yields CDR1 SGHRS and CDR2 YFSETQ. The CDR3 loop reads CASSIAQGNHGYTF. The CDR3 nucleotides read TGCGCCAGCAGCATCGCGCAGGGTAACCATGGCTACACCTTC.

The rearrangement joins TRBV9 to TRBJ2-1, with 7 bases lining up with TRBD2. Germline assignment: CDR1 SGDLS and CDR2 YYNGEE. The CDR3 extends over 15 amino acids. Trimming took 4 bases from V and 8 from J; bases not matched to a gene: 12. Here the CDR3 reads CASSPRGGAADEQFF. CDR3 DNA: TGTGCCAGCAGCCCCCGGGGAGGGGCAGCGGATGAGCAGTTCTTC.

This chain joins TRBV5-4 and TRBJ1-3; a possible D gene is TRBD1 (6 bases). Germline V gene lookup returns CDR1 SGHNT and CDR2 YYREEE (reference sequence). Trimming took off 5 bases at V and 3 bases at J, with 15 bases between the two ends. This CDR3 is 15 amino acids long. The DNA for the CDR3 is TGTGCCAGCAGTTCTAAAACAGGGAATGGAAACACCATATATTTT. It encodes CASSSKTGNGNTIYF.

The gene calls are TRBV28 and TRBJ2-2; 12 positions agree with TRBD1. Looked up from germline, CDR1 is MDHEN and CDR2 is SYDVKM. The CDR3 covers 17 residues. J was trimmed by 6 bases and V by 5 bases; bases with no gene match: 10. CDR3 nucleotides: TGTGCCAGCAGTGCCCCCGGGGACAGGGGGCTCGCCGGGGAGCTGTTTTTT. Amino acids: CASSAPGDRGLAGELFF.

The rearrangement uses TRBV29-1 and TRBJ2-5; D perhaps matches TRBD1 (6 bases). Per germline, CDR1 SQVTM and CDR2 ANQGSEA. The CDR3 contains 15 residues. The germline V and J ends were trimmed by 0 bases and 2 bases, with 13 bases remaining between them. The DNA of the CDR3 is TGCAGCGTTGAAGAGAAGAGGACAGCGCAAGAGACCCAGTACTTC. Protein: CSVEEKRTAQETQYF.

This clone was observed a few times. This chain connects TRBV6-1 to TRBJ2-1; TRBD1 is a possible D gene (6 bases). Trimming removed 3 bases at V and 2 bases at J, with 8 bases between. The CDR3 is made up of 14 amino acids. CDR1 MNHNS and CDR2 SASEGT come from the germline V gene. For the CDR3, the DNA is TGTGCCAGCAGTGAGGGGGCGGCCTACAATGAGCAGTTCTTC. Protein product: CASSEGAAYNEQFF.

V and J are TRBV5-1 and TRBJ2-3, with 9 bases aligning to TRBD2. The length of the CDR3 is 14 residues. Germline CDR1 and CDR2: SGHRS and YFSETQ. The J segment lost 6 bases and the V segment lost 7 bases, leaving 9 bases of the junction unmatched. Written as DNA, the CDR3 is TGCGCCAGCGGACTTAGCGGGAGTTGGGATACGCAGTATTTT. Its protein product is CASGLSGSWDTQYF.

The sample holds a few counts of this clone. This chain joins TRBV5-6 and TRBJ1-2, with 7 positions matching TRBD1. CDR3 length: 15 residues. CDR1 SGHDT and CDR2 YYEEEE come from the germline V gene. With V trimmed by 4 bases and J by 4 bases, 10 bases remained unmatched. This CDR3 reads CASSEGTARFYGYTF. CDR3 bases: TGTGCCAGCAGCGAGGGGACAGCGCGTTTCTATGGCTACACCTTC.

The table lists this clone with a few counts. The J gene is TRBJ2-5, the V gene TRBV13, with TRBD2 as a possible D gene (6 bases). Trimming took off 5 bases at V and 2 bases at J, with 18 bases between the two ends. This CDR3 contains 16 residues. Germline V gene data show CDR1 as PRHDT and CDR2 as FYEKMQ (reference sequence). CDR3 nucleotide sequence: TGTGCCAGCAGCACCAGACTAGTCACCCTTCAAGAGACCCAGTACTTC. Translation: CASSTRLVTLQETQYF. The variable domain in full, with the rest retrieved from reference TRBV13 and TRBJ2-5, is AAGVIQSPRHLIKEKRETATLKCYPIPRHDTVYWYQQGPGQDPQFLISFYEKMQSDKGSIPDRFSAQQFSDYHSELNMSSLELGDSALYFCASSTRLVTLQETQYFGPGTRLLVL.

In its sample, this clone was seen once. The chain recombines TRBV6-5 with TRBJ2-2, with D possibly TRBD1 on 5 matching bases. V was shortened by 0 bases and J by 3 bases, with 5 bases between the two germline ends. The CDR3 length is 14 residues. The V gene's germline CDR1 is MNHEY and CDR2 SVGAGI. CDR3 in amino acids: CASSYSGDTGELFF. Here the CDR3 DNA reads TGTGCCAGCAGTTACTCAGGGGACACCGGGGAGCTGTTTTTT.

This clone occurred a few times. CDR3 nucleotides: TGTGCCAGCAGCCGAAGACAGACAGCAGATACGCAGTATTTT. Translated, it gives CASSRRQTADTQYF. The rearrangement joins TRBV14 to TRBJ2-3; D is possibly TRBD1 (5 bases). Trimming took off 4 bases at V and 4 bases at J, with 12 bases between the two ends. The germline V gene has CDR1 SGHDN and CDR2 FVKESK. The CDR3 extends over 14 amino acids.

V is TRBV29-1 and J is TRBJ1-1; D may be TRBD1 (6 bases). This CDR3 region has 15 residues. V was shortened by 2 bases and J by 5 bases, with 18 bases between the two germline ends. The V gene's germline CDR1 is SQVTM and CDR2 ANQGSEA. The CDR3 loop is CSVESFYRVGTEAFF. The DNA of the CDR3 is TGCAGCGTTGAAAGTTTTTACAGGGTGGGTACTGAAGCTTTCTTT. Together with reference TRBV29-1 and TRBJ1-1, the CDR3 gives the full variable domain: SAVISQKPSRDICQRGTSLTIQCQVDSQVTMMFWYRQQPGQSLTLIATANQGSEATYESGFVIDKFPISRPNLTFSTLTVSNMSPEDSSIYLCSVESFYRVGTEAFFGQGTRLTVV.

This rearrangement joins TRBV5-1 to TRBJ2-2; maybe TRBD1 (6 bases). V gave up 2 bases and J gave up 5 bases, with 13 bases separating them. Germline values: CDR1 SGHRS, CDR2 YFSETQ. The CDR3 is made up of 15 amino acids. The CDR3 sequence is CASSFNRVGTGELFF. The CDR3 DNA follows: TGCGCCAGCAGCTTCAACAGGGTCGGAACCGGGGAGCTGTTTTTT.

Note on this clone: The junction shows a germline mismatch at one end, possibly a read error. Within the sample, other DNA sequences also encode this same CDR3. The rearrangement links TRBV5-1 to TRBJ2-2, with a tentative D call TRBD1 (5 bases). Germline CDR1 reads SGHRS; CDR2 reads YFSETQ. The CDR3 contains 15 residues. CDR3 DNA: TGTGCCAGCAGCTTGGAGACAGCTGATACCGGGGAGCTGTTTTTT. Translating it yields CASSLETADTGELFF. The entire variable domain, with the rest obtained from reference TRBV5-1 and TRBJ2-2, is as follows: KAGVTQTPRYLIKTRGQQVTLSCSPISGHRSVSWYQQTPGQGLQFLFEYFSETQRNKGNFPGRFSGRQFSNSRSEMNVSTLELGDSALYLCASSLETADTGELFFGEGSRLTVL.

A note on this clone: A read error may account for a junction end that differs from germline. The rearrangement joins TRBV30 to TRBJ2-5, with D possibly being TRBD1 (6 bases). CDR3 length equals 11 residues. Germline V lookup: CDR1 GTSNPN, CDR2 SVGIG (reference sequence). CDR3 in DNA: TGTGCCTGGAGTGCGACAGGCGAGCGGCACTTC. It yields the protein CAWSATGERHF.

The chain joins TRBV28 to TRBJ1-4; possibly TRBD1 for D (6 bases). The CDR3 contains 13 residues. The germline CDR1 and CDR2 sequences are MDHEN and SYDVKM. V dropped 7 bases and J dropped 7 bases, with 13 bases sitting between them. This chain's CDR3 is CASIDRLSEKLFF. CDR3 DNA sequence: TGTGCCAGCATTGACAGGCTGAGTGAAAAACTGTTTTTT.

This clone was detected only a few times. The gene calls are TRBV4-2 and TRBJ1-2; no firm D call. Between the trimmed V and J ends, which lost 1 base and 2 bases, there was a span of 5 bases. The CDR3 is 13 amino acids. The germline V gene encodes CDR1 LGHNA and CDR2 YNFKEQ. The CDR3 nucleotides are TGTGCCAGCAGCCAAGCGAGGAACTATGGCTACACCTTC. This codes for CASSQARNYGYTF.

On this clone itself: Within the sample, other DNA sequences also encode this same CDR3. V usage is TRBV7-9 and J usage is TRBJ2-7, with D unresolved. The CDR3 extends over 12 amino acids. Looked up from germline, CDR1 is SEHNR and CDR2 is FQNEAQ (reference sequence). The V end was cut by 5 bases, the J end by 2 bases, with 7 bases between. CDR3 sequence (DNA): TGTGCCAGCAGCCGAGGAACCTACGAGCAGTACTTC. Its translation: CASSRGTYEQYF.

The CDR3 reads CASSLIPGTQYF. The CDR3 region has the DNA TGTGCCAGCAGCTTAATTCCCGGGACCCAGTACTTC. The V call is TRBV11-2, the J call TRBJ2-5; D is ambiguous. Looked up from germline, CDR1 is SGHAT and CDR2 is FQNNGV. Trimming pared 2 bases from V and 7 bases from J, leaving 8 bases between. The CDR3 has 12 amino acids.

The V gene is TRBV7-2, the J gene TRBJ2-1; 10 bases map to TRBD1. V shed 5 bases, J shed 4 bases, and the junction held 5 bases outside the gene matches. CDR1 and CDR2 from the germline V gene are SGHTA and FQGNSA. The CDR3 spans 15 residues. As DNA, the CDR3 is TGTGCCAGCAGCCCCGGGACAGGGGTATACAATGAGCAGTTCTTC. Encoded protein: CASSPGTGVYNEQFF.

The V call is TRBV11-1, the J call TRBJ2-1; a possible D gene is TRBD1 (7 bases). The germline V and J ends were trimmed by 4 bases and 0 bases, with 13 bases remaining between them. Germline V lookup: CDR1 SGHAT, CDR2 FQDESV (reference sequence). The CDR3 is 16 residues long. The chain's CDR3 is CASSSGQTSSYNEQFF. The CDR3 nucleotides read TGTGCCAGCAGCTCGGGACAGACTAGCTCCTACAATGAGCAGTTCTTC.

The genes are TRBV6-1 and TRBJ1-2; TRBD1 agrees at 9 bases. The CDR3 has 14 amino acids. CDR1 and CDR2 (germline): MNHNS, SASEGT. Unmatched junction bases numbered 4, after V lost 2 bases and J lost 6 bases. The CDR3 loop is CASSENRDRDGYTF. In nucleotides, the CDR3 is TGTGCCAGCAGTGAAAATAGGGACAGGGATGGCTACACCTTC.